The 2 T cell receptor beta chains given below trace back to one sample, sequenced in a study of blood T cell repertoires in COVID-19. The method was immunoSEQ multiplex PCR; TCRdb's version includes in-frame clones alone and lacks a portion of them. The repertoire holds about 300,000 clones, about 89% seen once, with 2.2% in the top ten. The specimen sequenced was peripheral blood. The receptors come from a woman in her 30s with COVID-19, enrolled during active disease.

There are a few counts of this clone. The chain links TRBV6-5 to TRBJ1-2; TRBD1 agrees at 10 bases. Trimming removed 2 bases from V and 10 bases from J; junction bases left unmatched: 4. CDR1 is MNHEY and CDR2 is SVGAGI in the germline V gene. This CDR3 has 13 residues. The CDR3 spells CASSYGTGVAYTF. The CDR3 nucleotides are TGTGCCAGCAGTTACGGGACAGGGGTAGCCTACACCTTC.

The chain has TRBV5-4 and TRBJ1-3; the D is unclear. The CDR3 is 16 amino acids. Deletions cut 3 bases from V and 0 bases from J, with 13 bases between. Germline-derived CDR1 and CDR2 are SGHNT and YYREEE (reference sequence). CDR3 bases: TGTGCCAGCAGCTCCCTTCGGGAGGGCTCTGGAAACACCATATATTTT. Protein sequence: CASSSLREGSGNTIYF.